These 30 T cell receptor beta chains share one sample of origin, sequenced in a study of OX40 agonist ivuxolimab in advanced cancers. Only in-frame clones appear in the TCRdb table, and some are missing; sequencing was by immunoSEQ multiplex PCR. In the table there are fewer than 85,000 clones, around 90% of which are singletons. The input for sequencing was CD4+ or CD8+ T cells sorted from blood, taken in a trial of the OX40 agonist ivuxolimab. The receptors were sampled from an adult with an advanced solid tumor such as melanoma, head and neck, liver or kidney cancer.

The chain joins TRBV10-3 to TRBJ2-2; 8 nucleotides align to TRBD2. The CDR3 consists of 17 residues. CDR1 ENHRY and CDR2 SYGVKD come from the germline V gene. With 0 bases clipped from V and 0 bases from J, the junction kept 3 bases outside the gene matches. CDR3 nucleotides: TGTGCCATCAGTGAGTCGGTACTAGCGGCGAACACCGGGGAGCTGTTTTTT. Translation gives CAISESVLAANTGELFF.

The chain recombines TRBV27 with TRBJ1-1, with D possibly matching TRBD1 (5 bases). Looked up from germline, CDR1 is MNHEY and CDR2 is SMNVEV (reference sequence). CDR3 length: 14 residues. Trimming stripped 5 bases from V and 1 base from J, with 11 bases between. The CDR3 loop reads CASSVLGQNTEAFF. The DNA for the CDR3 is TGTGCCAGCAGTGTATTAGGACAGAACACTGAAGCTTTCTTT.

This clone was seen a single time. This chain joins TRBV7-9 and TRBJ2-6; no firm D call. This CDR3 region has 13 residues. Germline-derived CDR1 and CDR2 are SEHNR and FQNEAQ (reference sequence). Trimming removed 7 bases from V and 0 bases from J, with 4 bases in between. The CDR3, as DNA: TGTGCCAGCATCAACTCTGGGGCCAACGTCCTGACTTTC. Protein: CASINSGANVLTF.

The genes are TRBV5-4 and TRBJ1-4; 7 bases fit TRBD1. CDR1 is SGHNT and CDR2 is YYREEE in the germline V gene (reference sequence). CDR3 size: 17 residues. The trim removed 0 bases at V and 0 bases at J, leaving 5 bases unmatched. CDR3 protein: CASSLGQGPATNEKLFF. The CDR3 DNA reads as TGTGCCAGCAGCTTGGGACAGGGTCCTGCAACTAATGAAAAACTGTTTTTT.

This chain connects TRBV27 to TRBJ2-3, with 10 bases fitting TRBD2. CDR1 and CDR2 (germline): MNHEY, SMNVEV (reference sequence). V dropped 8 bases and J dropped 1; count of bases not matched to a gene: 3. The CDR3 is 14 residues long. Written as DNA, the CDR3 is TGTGCCAGCCAGCGGGGGGGCGGCACAGATACGCAGTATTTT. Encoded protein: CASQRGGGTDTQYF.

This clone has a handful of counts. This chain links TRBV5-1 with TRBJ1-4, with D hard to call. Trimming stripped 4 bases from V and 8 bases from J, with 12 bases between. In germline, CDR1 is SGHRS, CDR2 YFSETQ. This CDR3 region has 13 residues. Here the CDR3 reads CASSPIPGEKLFF. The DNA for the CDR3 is TGCGCCAGCAGCCCAATTCCGGGGGAAAAACTGTTTTTT.

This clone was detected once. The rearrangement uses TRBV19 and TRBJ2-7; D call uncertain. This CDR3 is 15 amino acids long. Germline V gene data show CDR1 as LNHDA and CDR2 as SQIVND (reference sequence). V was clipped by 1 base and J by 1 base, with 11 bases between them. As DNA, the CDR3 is TGTGCCAGTAGTATAGGGGCCAAACCTTCCTACGAGCAGTACTTC. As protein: CASSIGAKPSYEQYF.

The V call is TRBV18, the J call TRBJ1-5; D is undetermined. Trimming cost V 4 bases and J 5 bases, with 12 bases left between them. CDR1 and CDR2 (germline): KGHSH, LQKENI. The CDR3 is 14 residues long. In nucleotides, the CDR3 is TGTGCCAGCTCACAGACGGGGTTCGATCAGCCCCAGCATTTT. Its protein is CASSQTGFDQPQHF.

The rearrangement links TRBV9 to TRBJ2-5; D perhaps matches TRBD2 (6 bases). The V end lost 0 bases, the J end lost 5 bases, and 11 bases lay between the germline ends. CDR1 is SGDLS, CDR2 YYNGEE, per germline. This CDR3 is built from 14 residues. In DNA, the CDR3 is TGTGCCAGCAGCGTAGGGAGGGTTGGGGAGACCCAGTACTTC. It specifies CASSVGRVGETQYF.

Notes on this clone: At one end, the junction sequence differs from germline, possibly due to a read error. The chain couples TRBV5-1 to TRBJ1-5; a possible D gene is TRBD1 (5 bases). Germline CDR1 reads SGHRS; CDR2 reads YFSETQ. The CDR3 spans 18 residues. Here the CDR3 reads CAGSLAPQGGVGNQPQHF. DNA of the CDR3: TGCGCCGGCAGCTTGGCTCCGCAGGGTGGGGTTGGCAATCAGCCCCAGCATTTT.

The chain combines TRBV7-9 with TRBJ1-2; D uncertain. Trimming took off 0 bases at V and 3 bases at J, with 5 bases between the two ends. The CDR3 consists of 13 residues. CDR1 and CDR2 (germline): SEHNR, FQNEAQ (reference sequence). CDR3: CASSLAGDYGYTF. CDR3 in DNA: TGTGCCAGCAGCTTAGCCGGGGACTATGGCTACACCTTC.

CDR3 protein: CATRRTSISEQFF. The CDR3 bases are TGTGCCACCAGGAGGACTAGCATCAGTGAGCAGTTCTTC. The chain couples TRBV15 to TRBJ2-1; 8 nucleotides line up with TRBD2. The germline V gene has CDR1 LNHNV and CDR2 YYDKDF (reference sequence). The J segment lost 9 bases and the V segment lost 6 bases, leaving 7 bases of the junction unmatched. This CDR3 comprises 13 residues.

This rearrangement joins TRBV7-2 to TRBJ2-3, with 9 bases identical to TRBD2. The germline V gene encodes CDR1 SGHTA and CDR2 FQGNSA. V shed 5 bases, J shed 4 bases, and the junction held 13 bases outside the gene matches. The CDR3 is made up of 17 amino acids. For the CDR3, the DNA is TGTGCCAGCAGCCCCGTCGGCGGGGGGGCCTTCCCAGATACGCAGTATTTT. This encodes CASSPVGGGAFPDTQYF.

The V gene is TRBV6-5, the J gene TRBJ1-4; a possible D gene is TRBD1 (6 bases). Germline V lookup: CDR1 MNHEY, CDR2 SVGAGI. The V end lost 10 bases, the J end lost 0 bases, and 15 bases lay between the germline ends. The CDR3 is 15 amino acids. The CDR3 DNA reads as TGTGCCACCTCCGAGGGGGATGCAACTAATGAAAAACTGTTTTTT. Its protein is CATSEGDATNEKLFF.

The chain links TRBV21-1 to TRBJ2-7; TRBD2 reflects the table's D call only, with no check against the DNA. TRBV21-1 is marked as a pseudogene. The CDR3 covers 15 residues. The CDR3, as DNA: TGTGCCAGCAGCACCCAGGGACTAGGGTGTTACGAGCAGTACTTC. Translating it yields CASSTQGLGCYEQYF.

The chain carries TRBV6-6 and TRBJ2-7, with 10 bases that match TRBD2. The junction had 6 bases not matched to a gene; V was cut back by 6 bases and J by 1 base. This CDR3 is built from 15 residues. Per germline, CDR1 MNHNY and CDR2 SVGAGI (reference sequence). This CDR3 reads CASSPSGSGSYEQYF. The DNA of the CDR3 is TGTGCCAGCAGCCCTAGCGGGAGTGGATCCTACGAGCAGTACTTC.

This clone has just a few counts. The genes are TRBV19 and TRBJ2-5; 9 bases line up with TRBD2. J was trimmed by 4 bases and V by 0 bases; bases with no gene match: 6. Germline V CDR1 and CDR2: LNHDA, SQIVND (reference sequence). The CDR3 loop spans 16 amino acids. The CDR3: CASSIDVSGSSETQYF. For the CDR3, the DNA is TGTGCCAGTAGTATAGATGTTAGCGGGAGCTCAGAGACCCAGTACTTC. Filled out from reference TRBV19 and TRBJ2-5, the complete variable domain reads DGGITQSPKYLFRKEGQNVTLSCEQNLNHDAMYWYRQDPGQGLRLIYYSQIVNDFQKGDIAEGYSVSREKKESFPLTVTSAQKNPTAFYLCASSIDVSGSSETQYFGPGTRLLVL.

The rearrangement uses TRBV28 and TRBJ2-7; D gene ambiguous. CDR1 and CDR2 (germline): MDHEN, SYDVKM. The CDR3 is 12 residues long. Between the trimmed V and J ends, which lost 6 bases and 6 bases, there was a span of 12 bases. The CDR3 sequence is CASSTLVGEQYF. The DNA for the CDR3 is TGTGCCAGCAGCACCTTGGTCGGCGAGCAGTACTTC.

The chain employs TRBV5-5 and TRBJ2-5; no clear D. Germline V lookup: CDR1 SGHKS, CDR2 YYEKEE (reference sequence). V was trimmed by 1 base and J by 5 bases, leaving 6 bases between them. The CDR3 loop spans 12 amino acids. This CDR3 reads CASSLITETQYF. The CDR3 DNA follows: TGTGCCAGCAGCTTGATAACGGAGACCCAGTACTTC.

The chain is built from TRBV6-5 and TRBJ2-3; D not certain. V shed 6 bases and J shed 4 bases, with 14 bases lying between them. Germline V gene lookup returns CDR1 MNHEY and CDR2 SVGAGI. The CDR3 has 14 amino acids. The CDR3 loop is CASSLFFSADTQYF. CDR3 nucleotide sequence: TGTGCCAGCAGCCTCTTTTTCTCGGCAGATACGCAGTATTTT.

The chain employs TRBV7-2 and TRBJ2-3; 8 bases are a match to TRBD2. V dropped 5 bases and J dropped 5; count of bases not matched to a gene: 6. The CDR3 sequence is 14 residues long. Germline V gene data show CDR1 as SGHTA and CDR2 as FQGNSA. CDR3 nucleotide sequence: TGTGCCAGCAGCCGCGGGGGGCCGGGAGATACGCAGTATTTT. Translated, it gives CASSRGGPGDTQYF.

The CDR3 reads CAWSFLAGPKETQYF. CDR3 coding DNA: TGTGCCTGGAGTTTCCTAGCGGGGCCCAAAGAGACCCAGTACTTC. V and J are TRBV30 and TRBJ2-5; 9 nucleotides match TRBD2. The CDR3 is 15 amino acids. The ends lost 2 bases at V and 3 bases at J; junction bases unmatched: 7. Germline assignment: CDR1 GTSNPN and CDR2 SVGIG (reference sequence).

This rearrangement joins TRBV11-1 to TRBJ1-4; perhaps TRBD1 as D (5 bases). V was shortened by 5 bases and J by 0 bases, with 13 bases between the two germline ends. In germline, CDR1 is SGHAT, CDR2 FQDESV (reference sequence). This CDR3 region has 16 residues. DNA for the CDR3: TGTGCCAGCAGCCGACGGGGGACCCCAACTAATGAAAAACTGTTTTTT. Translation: CASSRRGTPTNEKLFF. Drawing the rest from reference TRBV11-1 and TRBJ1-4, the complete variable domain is EAEVAQSPRYKITEKSQAVAFWCDPISGHATLYWYRQILGQGPELLVQFQDESVVDDSQLPKDRFSAERLKGVDSTLKIQPAELGDSAMYLCASSRRGTPTNEKLFFGSGTQLSVL.

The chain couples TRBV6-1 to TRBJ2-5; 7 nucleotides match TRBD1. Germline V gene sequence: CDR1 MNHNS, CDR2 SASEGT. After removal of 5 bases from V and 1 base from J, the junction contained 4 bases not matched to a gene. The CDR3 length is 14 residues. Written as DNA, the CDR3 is TGTGCCAGCAGTTGGGGGACAGTCCAAGAGACCCAGTACTTC. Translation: CASSWGTVQETQYF.

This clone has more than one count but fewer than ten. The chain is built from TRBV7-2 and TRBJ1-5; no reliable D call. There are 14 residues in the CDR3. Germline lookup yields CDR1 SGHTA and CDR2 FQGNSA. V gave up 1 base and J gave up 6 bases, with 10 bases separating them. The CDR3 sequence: CASSLGGGSQPQHF. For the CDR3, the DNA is TGTGCCAGCAGCTTAGGAGGCGGGTCTCAGCCCCAGCATTTT.

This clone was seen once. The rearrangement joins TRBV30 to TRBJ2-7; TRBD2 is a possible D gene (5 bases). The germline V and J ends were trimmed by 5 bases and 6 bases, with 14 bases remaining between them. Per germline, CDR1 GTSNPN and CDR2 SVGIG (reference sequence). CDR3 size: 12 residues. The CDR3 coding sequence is TGTGCCTGGTGCGACCTTGGAGGCGAGCAGTACTTC. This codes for CAWCDLGGEQYF. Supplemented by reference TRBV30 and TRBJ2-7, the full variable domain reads SQTIHQWPATLVQPVGSPLSLECTVEGTSNPNLYWYRQAAGRGLQLLFYSVGIGQISSEVPQNLSASRPQDRQFILSSKKLLLSDSGFYLCAWCDLGGEQYFGPGTRLTVT.

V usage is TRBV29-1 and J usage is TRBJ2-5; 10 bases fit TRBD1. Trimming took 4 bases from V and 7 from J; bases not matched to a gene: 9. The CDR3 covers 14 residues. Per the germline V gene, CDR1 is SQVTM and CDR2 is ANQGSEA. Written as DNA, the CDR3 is TGCAGCGTTGCAGGGACAGGGGAATCGGTGACCCAGTACTTC. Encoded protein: CSVAGTGESVTQYF.

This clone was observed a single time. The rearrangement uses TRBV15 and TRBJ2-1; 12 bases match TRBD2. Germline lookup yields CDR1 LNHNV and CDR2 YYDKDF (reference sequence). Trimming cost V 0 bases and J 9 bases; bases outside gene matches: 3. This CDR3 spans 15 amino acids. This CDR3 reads CATSRELAGGGEQFF. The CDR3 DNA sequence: TGTGCCACCAGCAGAGAACTAGCGGGGGGTGGTGAGCAGTTCTTC.

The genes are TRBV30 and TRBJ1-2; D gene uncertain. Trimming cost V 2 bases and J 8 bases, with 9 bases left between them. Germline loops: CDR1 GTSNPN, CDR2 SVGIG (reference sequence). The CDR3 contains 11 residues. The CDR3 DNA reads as TGTGCCTGGAGTACGATTATGGGCTACACCTTC. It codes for CAWSTIMGYTF.

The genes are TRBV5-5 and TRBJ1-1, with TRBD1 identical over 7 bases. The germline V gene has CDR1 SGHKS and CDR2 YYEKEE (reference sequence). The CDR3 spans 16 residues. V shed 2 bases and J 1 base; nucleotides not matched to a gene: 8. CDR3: CASSFRTGGANTEAFF. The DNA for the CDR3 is TGTGCCAGCAGCTTCCGGACAGGTGGTGCGAACACTGAAGCTTTCTTT.